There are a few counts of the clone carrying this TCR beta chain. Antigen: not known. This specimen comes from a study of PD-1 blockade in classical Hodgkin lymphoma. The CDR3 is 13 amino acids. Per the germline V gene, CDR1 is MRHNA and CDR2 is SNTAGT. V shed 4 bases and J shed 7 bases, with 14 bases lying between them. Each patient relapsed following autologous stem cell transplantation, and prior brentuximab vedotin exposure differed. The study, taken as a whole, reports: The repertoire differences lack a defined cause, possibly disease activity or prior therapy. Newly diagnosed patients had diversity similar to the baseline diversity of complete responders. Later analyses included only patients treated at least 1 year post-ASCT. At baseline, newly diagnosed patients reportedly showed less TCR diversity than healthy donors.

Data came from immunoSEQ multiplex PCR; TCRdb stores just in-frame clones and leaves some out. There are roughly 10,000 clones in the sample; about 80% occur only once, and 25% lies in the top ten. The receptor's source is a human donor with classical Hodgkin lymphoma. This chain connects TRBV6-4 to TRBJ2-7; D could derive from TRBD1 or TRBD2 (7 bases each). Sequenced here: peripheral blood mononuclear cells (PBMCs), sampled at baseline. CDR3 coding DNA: TGTGCCAGCAGTGCCACAGGGGAGGGGGAGCAGTACTTC. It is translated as CASSATGEGEQYF.